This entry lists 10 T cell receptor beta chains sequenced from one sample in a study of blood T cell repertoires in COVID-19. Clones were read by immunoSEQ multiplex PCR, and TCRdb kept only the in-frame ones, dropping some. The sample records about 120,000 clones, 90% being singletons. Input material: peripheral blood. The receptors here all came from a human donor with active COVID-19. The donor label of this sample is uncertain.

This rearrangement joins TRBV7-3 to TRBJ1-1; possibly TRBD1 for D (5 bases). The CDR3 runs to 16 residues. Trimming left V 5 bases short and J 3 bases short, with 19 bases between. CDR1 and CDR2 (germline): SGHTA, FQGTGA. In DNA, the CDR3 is TGTGCCAGCAGCCCTACCCATGGGGCAGGGTACACTGAAGCTTTCTTT. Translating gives CASSPTHGAGYTEAFF.

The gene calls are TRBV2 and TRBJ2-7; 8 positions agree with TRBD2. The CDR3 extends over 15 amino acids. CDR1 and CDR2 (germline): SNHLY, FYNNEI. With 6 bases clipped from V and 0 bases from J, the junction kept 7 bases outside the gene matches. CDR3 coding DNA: TGTGCCAGCAGGTCTCCGGGGGGGGGCTCCTACGAGCAGTACTTC. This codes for CASRSPGGGSYEQYF.

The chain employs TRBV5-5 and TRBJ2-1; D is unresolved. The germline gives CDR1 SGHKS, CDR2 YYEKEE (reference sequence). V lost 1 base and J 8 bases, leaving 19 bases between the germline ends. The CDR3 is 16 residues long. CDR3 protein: CASSLYSSSPPHEQFF. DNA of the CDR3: TGTGCCAGCAGCTTGTATTCGTCTTCTCCCCCTCATGAGCAGTTCTTC. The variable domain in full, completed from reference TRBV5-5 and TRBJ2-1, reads DAGVTQSPTHLIKTRGQQVTLRCSPISGHKSVSWYQQVLGQGPQFIFQYYEKEERGRGNFPDRFSARQFPNYSSELNVNALLLGDSALYLCASSLYSSSPPHEQFFGPGTRLTVL.

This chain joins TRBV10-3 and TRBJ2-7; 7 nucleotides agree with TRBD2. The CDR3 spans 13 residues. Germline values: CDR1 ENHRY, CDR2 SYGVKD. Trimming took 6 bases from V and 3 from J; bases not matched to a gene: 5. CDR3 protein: CAIRGSGGYEQYF. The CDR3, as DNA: TGTGCCATCAGGGGTTCGGGGGGCTACGAGCAGTACTTC.

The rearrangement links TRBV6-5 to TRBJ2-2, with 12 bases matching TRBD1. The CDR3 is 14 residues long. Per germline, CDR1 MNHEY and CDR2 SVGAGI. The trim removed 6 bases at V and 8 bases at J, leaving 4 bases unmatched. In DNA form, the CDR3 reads TGTGCCAGCAGGAGGGACAGGGGGCGAGGGGAGCTGTTTTTT. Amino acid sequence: CASRRDRGRGELFF.

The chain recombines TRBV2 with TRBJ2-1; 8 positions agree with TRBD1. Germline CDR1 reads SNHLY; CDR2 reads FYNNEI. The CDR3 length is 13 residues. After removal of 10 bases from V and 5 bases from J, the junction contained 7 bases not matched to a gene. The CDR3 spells CAKDRGVDNEQFF. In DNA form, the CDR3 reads TGTGCCAAAGACAGGGGCGTCGACAATGAGCAGTTCTTC.

CDR3: CASSRKTVNTEAFF. In DNA, the CDR3 is TGTGCCAGCAGCCGAAAGACAGTGAACACTGAAGCTTTCTTT. The rearrangement joins TRBV7-9 to TRBJ1-1, with D perhaps matching TRBD1 (5 bases). The CDR3 runs 14 residues. V gave up 5 bases and J gave up 0 bases, with 10 bases separating them. Germline V lookup: CDR1 SEHNR, CDR2 FQNEAQ (reference sequence).

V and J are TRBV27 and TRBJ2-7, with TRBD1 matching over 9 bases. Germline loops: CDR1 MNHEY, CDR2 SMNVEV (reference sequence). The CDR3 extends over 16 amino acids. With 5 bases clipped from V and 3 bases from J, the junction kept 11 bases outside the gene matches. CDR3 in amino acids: CASSPPGTGKLYEQYF. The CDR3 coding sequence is TGTGCCAGCAGTCCCCCCGGGACAGGGAAACTCTACGAGCAGTACTTC.

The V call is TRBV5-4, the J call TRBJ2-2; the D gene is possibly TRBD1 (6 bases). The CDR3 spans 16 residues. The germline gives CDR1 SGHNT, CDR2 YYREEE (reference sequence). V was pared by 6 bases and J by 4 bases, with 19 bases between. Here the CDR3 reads CASTTPRGIGTGELFF. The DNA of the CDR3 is TGTGCCAGCACGACCCCCAGGGGTATCGGCACCGGGGAGCTGTTTTTT.

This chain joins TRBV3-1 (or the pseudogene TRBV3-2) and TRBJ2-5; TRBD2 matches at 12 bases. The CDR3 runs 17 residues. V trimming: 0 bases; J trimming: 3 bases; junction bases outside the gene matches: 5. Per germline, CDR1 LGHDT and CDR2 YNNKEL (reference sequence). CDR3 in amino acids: CASSQDLTSGGKETQYF. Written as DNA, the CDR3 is TGTGCCAGCAGCCAAGATCTGACTAGCGGGGGAAAAGAGACCCAGTACTTC.